The 22 T cell receptor beta chains below all came from one sample that was sequenced in a study of blood T cell repertoires in COVID-19. Assay: immunoSEQ multiplex PCR; the TCRdb copy retains only in-frame clones and omits some. The data show 30,000 to 45,000 clones, about 86% seen once. Sequenced: peripheral blood. The receptor source for this set is a woman in her sixties or seventies with active COVID-19.

The chain employs TRBV6-6 and TRBJ2-3; no firm D call. With 0 bases removed from V and 11 bases from J, the gap between germline ends came to 6 bases. The CDR3 sequence is 11 residues long. Germline lookup yields CDR1 MNHNY and CDR2 SVGAGI (reference sequence). The CDR3 sequence is CASSYSRQQYF. CDR3 nucleotide sequence: TGTGCCAGCAGTTACTCGAGACAGCAGTATTTT.

This clone occurred once. The V and J genes are TRBV15 and TRBJ1-2, with 10 bases fitting TRBD1. The V gene end was trimmed by 0 bases and the J gene end by 4 bases; junction bases not matched to a gene: 8. The germline V gene encodes CDR1 LNHNV and CDR2 YYDKDF (reference sequence). This CDR3 has 17 residues. The CDR3 reads CATSRDRGDRGGYGYTF. As DNA, the CDR3 is TGTGCCACCAGCAGAGATCGGGGGGACAGGGGAGGCTATGGCTACACCTTC.

This rearrangement joins TRBV11-3 to TRBJ2-5; D perhaps matches TRBD1 (6 bases). The length of the CDR3 is 16 residues. Germline CDR1 reads SGHNT; CDR2 reads YENEEA. V shed 1 base and J shed 5 bases, with 17 bases lying between them. CDR3 DNA: TGTGCCAGCAGCTTAGTGCGACAGGAAGGGTTGGAGACCCAGTACTTC. This gives the protein CASSLVRQEGLETQYF.

The V and J genes are TRBV5-1 and TRBJ1-1, with D hard to call. The CDR3 has 14 residues. With 0 bases removed from V and 4 bases from J, the gap between germline ends came to 10 bases. The germline gives CDR1 SGHRS, CDR2 YFSETQ. DNA of the CDR3: TGCGCCAGCAGCTTGGCCGGAGGGTTCACTGAAGCTTTCTTT. It encodes CASSLAGGFTEAFF.

This clone was seen a handful of times. The chain recombines TRBV18 with TRBJ2-3, with 11 bases identical to TRBD2. The junction had 2 bases not matched to a gene; V was cut back by 0 bases and J by 9 bases. CDR3 size: 14 residues. CDR1 KGHSH and CDR2 LQKENI come from the germline V gene. The CDR3 protein is CASSPPLAGGTQYF. The CDR3 coding sequence is TGTGCCAGCTCACCACCGCTAGCGGGGGGCACGCAGTATTTT.

Only a few counts were recorded for this clone. J is TRBJ2-3 and V is TRBV5-1; the match to TRBD2 covers 9 bases. CDR3 size: 16 residues. Germline V gene data show CDR1 as SGHRS and CDR2 as YFSETQ. J gave up 1 base and V 3 bases, and 6 bases lay outside the gene matches. CDR3 in DNA: TGCGCCAGCAGCTGGGAGGCTAGCGGGGGCACAGATACGCAGTATTTT. This sequence encodes CASSWEASGGTDTQYF.

The chain combines TRBV11-2 with TRBJ2-5, with 12 bases matching TRBD2. CDR1 is SGHAT, CDR2 FQNNGV, per germline. V trimming: 5 bases; J trimming: 4 bases; junction bases outside the gene matches: 2. The CDR3 length is 14 residues. Written as DNA, the CDR3 is TGTGCCAGCAGCCAGACTAGCGGGGGAGAGACCCAGTACTTC. Translated, it gives CASSQTSGGETQYF.

The rearrangement joins TRBV6-2 or TRBV6-3 to TRBJ2-3, with TRBD1 matching over 12 bases. The V segment lost 2 bases and the J segment 4 bases; nucleotides outside the gene matches: 7. CDR1 and CDR2 from the germline V gene are MNHEY and SVGEGT. CDR3 length equals 17 residues. The CDR3 spells CASSYTRGTGGADTQYF. The CDR3 DNA is TGTGCCAGCAGTTACACGAGAGGGACAGGGGGCGCAGATACGCAGTATTTT.

As regards this clone: Other DNA sequences in the sample encode the same CDR3. The rearrangement links TRBV15 to TRBJ1-3; D gene unclear. Germline V lookup: CDR1 LNHNV, CDR2 YYDKDF (reference sequence). The CDR3 totals 15 residues. V lost 0 bases to trimming and J lost 1 base, with 7 bases between them. CDR3 amino acids: CATSRDRGSGNTIYF. The CDR3 DNA reads TGTGCCACCAGCAGAGATCGGGGATCTGGAAACACCATATATTTT.

This clone showed up just a few times. The chain's CDR3 is CASSQTSGGMGYF. Here the CDR3 DNA reads TGTGCCAGCAGCCAAACTAGCGGGGGGATGGGGTACTTC. J is TRBJ2-4 and V is TRBV3-1 (or the pseudogene TRBV3-2); 12 positions agree with TRBD2. V shed 2 bases, J shed 15 bases, and the junction held 5 bases outside the gene matches. This CDR3 is built from 13 residues. Germline CDR1 LGHDT, CDR2 YNNKEL (reference sequence).

V and J are TRBV5-1 and TRBJ2-7, with D maybe TRBD1 (5 bases). Between the trimmed V and J ends, which lost 4 bases and 7 bases, there was a span of 15 bases. Germline loops: CDR1 SGHRS, CDR2 YFSETQ. CDR3 size: 13 residues. This CDR3 is CASSPQGAAEQYF. DNA of the CDR3: TGCGCCAGCAGCCCACAAGGGGCAGCGGAGCAGTACTTC. The whole variable domain, filled in from reference TRBV5-1 and TRBJ2-7, reads KAGVTQTPRYLIKTRGQQVTLSCSPISGHRSVSWYQQTPGQGLQFLFEYFSETQRNKGNFPGRFSGRQFSNSRSEMNVSTLELGDSALYLCASSPQGAAEQYFGPGTRLTVT.

V is TRBV6-2 or TRBV6-3 and J is TRBJ2-3; 14 nucleotides align to TRBD2. The CDR3 consists of 20 residues. Germline CDR1 MNHEY, CDR2 SVGEGT. V dropped 2 bases and J dropped 0; count of bases not matched to a gene: 10. The CDR3 region is CASSYATGLAGEISTDTQYF. CDR3 in DNA: TGTGCCAGCAGTTACGCGACGGGACTAGCGGGGGAGATAAGCACAGATACGCAGTATTTT.

V is TRBV4-2 and J is TRBJ1-2; 7 bases match TRBD1. Germline loops: CDR1 LGHNA, CDR2 YNFKEQ. Losses at the gene ends were 1 base for V and 4 bases for J; bases not matched to a gene: 6. This CDR3 has 15 residues. This CDR3 is CASSQVGQGGYGYTF. The DNA for the CDR3 is TGTGCCAGCAGCCAAGTCGGGCAGGGGGGCTATGGCTACACCTTC.

The chain links TRBV28 to TRBJ1-1; D possibly corresponds to TRBD1 (5 bases). V was clipped by 7 bases and J by 0 bases, with 12 bases between them. The CDR3 runs 14 residues. CDR1 and CDR2 from the germline V gene are MDHEN and SYDVKM. The CDR3 sequence: CASTAGYMNTEAFF. The CDR3, as DNA: TGTGCCAGCACCGCAGGGTACATGAACACTGAAGCTTTCTTT.

This chain joins TRBV28 and TRBJ2-2; D is possibly TRBD1 (6 bases). In germline, CDR1 is MDHEN, CDR2 SYDVKM. CDR3 length: 13 amino acids. V lost 5 bases and J lost 5, with 9 bases in between. The CDR3: CASSTRGTGELFF. CDR3 DNA sequence: TGTGCCAGCAGTACCAGGGGAACCGGGGAGCTGTTTTTT.

The chain joins TRBV7-2 to TRBJ2-5; possible D gene TRBD2, 5 bases. The ends were cut back, 5 bases at V and 2 bases at J, with 18 bases in the middle. Per the germline V gene, CDR1 is SGHTA and CDR2 is FQGNSA. This CDR3 has 16 amino acids. CDR3 residues: CASSQLGLAQQETQYF. The CDR3 region has the DNA TGTGCCAGCAGCCAGTTAGGGCTAGCCCAACAAGAGACCCAGTACTTC.

The rearrangement uses TRBV19 and TRBJ2-7; 9 bases align to TRBD1. The CDR3 is 14 amino acids. After removal of 3 bases from V and 5 bases from J, the junction contained 5 bases not matched to a gene. Germline-derived CDR1 and CDR2 are LNHDA and SQIVND (reference sequence). The CDR3 reads CASSIRQGEHEQYF. CDR3 sequence (DNA): TGTGCCAGTAGTATTCGACAGGGGGAGCACGAGCAGTACTTC.

This chain joins TRBV18 and TRBJ1-5, with D perhaps TRBD1 (5 bases). V was clipped by 4 bases and J by 3 bases, with 7 bases between them. The CDR3 contains 13 residues. From germline, CDR1 is KGHSH and CDR2 LQKENI. The CDR3 nucleotides read TGTGCCAGCTCACGACAGACCAATCAGCCCCAGCATTTT. Protein product: CASSRQTNQPQHF.

V and J are TRBV10-3 and TRBJ2-7; possibly TRBD1 for D (5 bases). The CDR3 loop spans 14 amino acids. V was cut by 2 bases and J by 4 bases, with 12 bases left in between. The germline gives CDR1 ENHRY, CDR2 SYGVKD. CDR3 sequence (DNA): TGTGCCATCAGTGAGGAAATCAGGGCTTACGAGCAGTACTTC. It translates to CAISEEIRAYEQYF.

The V and J genes are TRBV24-1 and TRBJ2-3; 10 positions agree with TRBD1. Germline trimming cut 9 bases from V and 6 bases from J; bases unmatched to any gene: 17. This CDR3 contains 17 residues. Germline V gene sequence: CDR1 KGHDR, CDR2 SFDVKD. CDR3 sequence reads: CATSDRGQSGGRDTQYF. CDR3 nucleotide sequence: TGTGCCACCTCCGACAGGGGGCAGAGCGGTGGTCGGGATACGCAGTATTTT.

The chain employs TRBV7-2 and TRBJ2-1; D perhaps matches TRBD2 (6 bases). The CDR3 loop spans 14 amino acids. Germline CDR1 SGHTA, CDR2 FQGNSA. V was trimmed by 4 bases and J by 8 bases, leaving 15 bases between them. The CDR3, as DNA: TGTGCCAGCAGCTCCTTCGGGGGTAGGGATGAGCAGTTCTTC. This translates into CASSSFGGRDEQFF. Full variable domain (outside the CDR3, taken from reference TRBV7-2 and TRBJ2-1): GAGVSQSPSNKVTEKGKDVELRCDPISGHTALYWYRQSLGQGLEFLIYFQGNSAPDKSGLPSDRFSAERTGGSVSTLTIQRTQQEDSAVYLCASSSFGGRDEQFFGPGTRLTVL.

The rearrangement joins TRBV7-8 to TRBJ2-6; 9 positions agree with TRBD1. Germline values: CDR1 SGHVS, CDR2 FQNEAQ. The CDR3 loop spans 20 amino acids. Trimming removed 2 bases from V and 2 bases from J; junction bases left unmatched: 13. In DNA form, the CDR3 reads TGTGCCAGCAGCTTATGGGATCGGGGACAGGGTTGGGCTGGGGCCAACGTCCTGACTTTC. Its protein product is CASSLWDRGQGWAGANVLTF. Full variable domain (missing parts from reference TRBV7-8 and TRBJ2-6): GAGVSQSPRYKVAKRGQDVALRCDPISGHVSLFWYQQALGQGPEFLTYFQNEAQLDKSGLPSDRFFAERPEGSVSTLKIQRTQQEDSAVYLCASSLWDRGQGWAGANVLTFGAGSRLTVL.